This passage covers 6 T cell receptor beta chains from one sample sequenced in a study of molecular identifiers for immune sequencing clone quantification. One entry per CDR3 protein, called by TCRdb with MiXCR from the PCR reads. The sample records about 320,000 distinct CDR3 sequences, about a fifth being singletons. The sequencing sample was made of naive CD8+ T cells from blood, with Jurkat cell RNA spiked in. Specified subset: FACS-sorted CD8+CD4-CCR7+CD45RA+ naive T cells. Every receptor here comes from a human donor in good health. Some libraries in this study had Jurkat cell RNA spiked in.

The CDR3 bases are TGTGCCAGCAGCTTAGGTGTCCCAAAAGAGACCCAGTACTTC. Its translation is CASSLGVPKETQYF. The chain is built from TRBV7-8 and TRBJ2-5; D call uncertain. The CDR3 is 14 residues long. Trimming left V 1 base short and J 3 bases short, with 9 bases between. Germline CDR1 is SGHVS and CDR2 is FQNEAQ.

The rearrangement links TRBV6-1 to TRBJ1-2; no firm D call. The germline V gene encodes CDR1 MNHNS and CDR2 SASEGT. This CDR3 comprises 11 residues. V lost 2 bases and J 5 bases, leaving 3 bases between the germline ends. CDR3 protein: CASSEMYGYTF. The CDR3 nucleotides are TGTGCCAGCAGTGAAATGTATGGCTACACCTTC.

This clonotype occurred many times. This sequence joins TRBV27 and TRBJ1-1, with no clear D. This CDR3 contains 14 residues. V dropped 6 bases and J dropped 2 bases, with 13 bases sitting between them. Germline V gives CDR1 MNHEY, CDR2 SMNVEV (reference sequence). CDR3 coding DNA: TGTGCCAGCAGAGTCGCCGCGATTAACACTGAAGCTTTCTTT. Its translation: CASRVAAINTEAFF.

This clonotype came up many times. This chain's CDR3 is CASSFQEILQSYNEQFF. The CDR3 bases are TGTGCCAGCAGCTTTCAGGAAATCCTACAATCCTACAATGAGCAGTTCTTC. The V gene is TRBV7-9, the J gene TRBJ2-1, with no clear D. The CDR3 has 17 amino acids. Between the trimmed V and J ends, which lost 3 bases and 1 base, there was a span of 16 bases. Germline assignment: CDR1 SEHNR and CDR2 FQNEAQ (reference sequence).

On this clonotype: This may stem from a read error, because a much larger clone lies one nucleotide away. V gene TRBV7-4 combines with J gene TRBJ1-3; D is possibly TRBD1 (5 bases). CDR3 length: 15 amino acids. CDR1 and CDR2 from the germline V gene are SGHVT and SQSDAQ. In DNA, the CDR3 is TGTGCCAGCAGCTTGGCAGGACACTCTGGAAACATCATATATTTT. It is translated as CASSLAGHSGNIIYF.

This clonotype has at least ten counts. V is TRBV23-1 and J is TRBJ2-1, with a tentative D call TRBD2 (5 bases). TRBV23-1 is marked as an open reading frame, function uncertain. V was cut by 4 bases and J by 8 bases, with 15 bases left in between. This CDR3 is 14 amino acids long. Written as DNA, the CDR3 is TGCGCCAGCAGTCTAAAGGATCCGGGGTATGAGCAGTTCTTC. It yields the protein CASSLKDPGYEQFF.